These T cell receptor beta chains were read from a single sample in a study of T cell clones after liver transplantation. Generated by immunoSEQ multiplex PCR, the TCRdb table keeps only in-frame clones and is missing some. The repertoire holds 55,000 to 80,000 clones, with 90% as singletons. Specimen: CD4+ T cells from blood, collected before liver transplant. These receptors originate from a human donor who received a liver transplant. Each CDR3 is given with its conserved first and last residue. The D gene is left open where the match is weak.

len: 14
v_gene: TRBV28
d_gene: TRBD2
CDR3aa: CASGVLAGTDEQFF

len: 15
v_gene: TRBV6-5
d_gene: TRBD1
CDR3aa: CASSPTGQGLYGYTF

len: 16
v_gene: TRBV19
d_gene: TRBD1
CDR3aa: CASSRRTGGFLETQYF

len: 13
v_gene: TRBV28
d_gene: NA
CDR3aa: CASSFSAGTEAFF

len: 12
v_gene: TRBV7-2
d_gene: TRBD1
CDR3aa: CASSRADREQFF

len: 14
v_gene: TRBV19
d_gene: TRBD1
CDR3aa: CASSRGQGAHEQYF

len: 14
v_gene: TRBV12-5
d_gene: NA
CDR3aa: CASGLLKLSTEAFF

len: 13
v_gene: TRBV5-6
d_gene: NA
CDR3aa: CASSLAGAPRRYF

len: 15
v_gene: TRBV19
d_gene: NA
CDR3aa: CASSIGHGLPSEQYF

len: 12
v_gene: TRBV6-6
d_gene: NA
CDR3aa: CASSYSEGSAFF

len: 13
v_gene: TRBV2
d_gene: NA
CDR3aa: CASGGGAYNEQFF

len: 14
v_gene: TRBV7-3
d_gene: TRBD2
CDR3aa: CASSFAGGTDTQYF

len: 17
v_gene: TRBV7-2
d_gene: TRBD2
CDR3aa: CASSLALSSGSFNEQFF

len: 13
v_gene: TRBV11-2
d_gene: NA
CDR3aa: CASSLAPGYGYTF

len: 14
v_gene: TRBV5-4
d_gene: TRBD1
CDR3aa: CASSPTGVANGYTF

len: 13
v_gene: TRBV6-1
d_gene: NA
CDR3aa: CSLQDRSSYEQYF

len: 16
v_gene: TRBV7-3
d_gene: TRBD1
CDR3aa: CASSYRGTSGGTEAFF

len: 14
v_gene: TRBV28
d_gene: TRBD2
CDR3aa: CASSLAGMEGTQYF

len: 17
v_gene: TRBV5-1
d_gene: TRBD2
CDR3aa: CASSLGASGTLNYEQYF

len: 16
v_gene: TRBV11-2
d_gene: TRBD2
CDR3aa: CASSLVGASGSSEQFF

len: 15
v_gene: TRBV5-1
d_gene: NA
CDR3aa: CASRIQGSSTDTQYF

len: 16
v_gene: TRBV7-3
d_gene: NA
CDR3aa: CASSLMGGVSYNEQFF

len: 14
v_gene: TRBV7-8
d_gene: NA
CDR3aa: CASSLRADDQPQHF

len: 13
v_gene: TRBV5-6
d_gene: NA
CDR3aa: CASSLGTGNKWFF

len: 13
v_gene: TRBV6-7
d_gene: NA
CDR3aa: CASPPGLTGELFF

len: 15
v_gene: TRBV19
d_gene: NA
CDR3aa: CASSMGTDPPYEQYF

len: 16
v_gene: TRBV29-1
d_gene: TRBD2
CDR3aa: CSVEDLSGRAGETQYF

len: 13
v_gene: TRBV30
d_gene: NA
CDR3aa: CASAKGVGEKLFF

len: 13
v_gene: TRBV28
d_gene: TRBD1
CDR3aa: CASSTGGPYEQYF

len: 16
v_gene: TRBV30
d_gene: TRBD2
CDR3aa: CAWSVGTSGSTGELFF

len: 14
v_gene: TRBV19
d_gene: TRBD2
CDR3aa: CASRGGESSYEQYF

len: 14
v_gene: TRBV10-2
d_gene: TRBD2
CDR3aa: CASSESNLAGGEYF

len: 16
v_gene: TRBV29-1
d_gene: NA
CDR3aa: CSVVGKQGRSSYEQYF

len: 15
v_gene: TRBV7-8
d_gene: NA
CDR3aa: CASSLGTRQTGELFF

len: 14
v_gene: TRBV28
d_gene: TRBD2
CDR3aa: CASGRLAGGAEQFF

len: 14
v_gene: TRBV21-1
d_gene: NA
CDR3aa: CASSIPGLAARGDF

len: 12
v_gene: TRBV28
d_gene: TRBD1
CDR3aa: CASWTGGNEQFF

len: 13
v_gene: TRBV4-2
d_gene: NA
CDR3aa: CASSQDKGNEQFF

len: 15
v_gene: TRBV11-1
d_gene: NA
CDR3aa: CASSRLRSGANVLTF

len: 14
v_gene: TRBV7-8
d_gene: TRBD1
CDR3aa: CASSLGGGPYEQYF

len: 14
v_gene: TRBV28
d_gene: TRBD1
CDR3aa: CASRPGQVGQEQYF

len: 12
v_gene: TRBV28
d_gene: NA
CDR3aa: CASSFSGQPQHF

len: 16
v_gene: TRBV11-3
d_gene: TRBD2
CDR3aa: CASSTRTSGSTDTQYF

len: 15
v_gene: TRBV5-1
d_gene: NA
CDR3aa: CASSVTGTDNSPLHF

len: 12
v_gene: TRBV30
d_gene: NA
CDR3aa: CARTHGDTEAFF

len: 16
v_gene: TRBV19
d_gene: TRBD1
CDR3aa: CASRGTGTGGAYEQYF

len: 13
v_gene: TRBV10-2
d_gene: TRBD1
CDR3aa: CASSEQGPSEQYF

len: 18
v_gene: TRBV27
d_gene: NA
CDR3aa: CASSPPQGTSSLYYEQYF

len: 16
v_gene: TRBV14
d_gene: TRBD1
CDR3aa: CASSRFLGTGTYEQYF

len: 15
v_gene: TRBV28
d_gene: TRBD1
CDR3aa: CASSSGQTDTGELFF

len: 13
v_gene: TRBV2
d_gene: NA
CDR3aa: CASSEAPRGTQYF

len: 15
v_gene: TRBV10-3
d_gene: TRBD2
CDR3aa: CAISDLAGEVGEQFF

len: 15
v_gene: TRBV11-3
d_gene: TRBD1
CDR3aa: CASSHKGQGWTEAFF

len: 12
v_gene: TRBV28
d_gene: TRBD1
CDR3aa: CASRPSGGRAFF

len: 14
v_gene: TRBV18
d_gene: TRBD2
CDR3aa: CASSELAGLHEQFF

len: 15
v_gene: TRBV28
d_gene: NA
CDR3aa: CASSLFSRTNYGYTF

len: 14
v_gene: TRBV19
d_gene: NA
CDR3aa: CASSTGVANEKLFF